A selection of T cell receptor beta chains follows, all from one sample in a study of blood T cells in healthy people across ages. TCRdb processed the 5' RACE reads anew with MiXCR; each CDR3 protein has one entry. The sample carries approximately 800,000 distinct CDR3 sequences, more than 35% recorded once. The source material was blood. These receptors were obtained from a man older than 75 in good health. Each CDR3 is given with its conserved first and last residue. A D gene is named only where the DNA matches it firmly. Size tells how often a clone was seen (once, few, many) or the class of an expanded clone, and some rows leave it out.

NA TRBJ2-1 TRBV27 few CASRQDRVYNEQFF TGTGCCAGCAGACAGGACAGAGTCTACAATGAGCAGTTCTTC
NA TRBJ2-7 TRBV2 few CASSERDRLGHEQYF TGTGCCAGCAGTGAAAGAGACAGGTTGGGGCACGAGCAGTACTTC
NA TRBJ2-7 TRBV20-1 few CSAGLAGRAYEQYF TGCAGTGCCGGGCTGGCGGGGAGAGCCTACGAGCAGTACTTC
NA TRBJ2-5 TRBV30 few CAWSVGLAIETQYF TGTGCCTGGAGTGTAGGCCTAGCTATAGAGACCCAGTACTTC
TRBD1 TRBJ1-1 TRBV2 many CASSEGRGRAEAFF TGTGCCAGCAGTGAAGGCAGGGGGAGGGCTGAAGCTTTCTTT
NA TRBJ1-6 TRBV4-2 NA CASSQERQGGSPLHF TGTGCCAGCAGCCAAGAAAGGCAGGGAGGTTCACCCCTCCACTTT
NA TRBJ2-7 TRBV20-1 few CSARDSRGIASTEQYF TGCAGTGCTAGAGATTCAAGAGGGATCGCATCTACCGAGCAGTACTTC
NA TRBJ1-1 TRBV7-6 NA CASSLVQKGGSAFF TGTGCCAGCAGCTTAGTGCAAAAGGGGGGATCAGCTTTCTTT
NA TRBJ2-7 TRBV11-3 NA CASSLDHGSRRPVVAQYF TGTGCCAGCAGCTTAGATCATGGTAGCAGGCGCCCCGTCGTGGCCCAGTACTTC
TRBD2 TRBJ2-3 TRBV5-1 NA CASSPGLAGGVRDTQYF TGCGCCAGCAGCCCAGGACTAGCGGGAGGGGTGAGAGATACGCAGTATTTT
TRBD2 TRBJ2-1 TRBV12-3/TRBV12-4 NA CASDKRENDNEQFF TGTGCCAGCGATAAGCGGGAGAATGACAATGAGCAGTTCTTC
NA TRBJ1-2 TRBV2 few CASSEVLGGVANYGYTF TGTGCCAGCAGTGAAGTTCTCGGGGGGGTAGCTAACTATGGCTACACCTTC
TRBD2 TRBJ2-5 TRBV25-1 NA CASSEIAGANLRETQYF TGTGCCAGCAGTGAGATAGCGGGGGCTAACTTGAGGGAGACCCAGTACTTC
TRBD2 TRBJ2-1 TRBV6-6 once CASSPLAGGLNEQFF TGTGCCAGCAGCCCACTGGCGGGGGGGCTTAATGAGCAGTTCTTC
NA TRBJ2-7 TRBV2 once CASSGEGRGTEQYF TGTGCCAGCTCCGGCGAGGGGAGGGGGACCGAGCAGTACTTC
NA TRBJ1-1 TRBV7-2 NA CASSLEYNTEAFF TGTGCCAGCAGTCTCGAGTACAACACTGAAGCTTTCTTT
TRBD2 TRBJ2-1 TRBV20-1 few CSATSGRTRDEQFF TGCAGTGCTACTTCAGGGAGGACTAGGGATGAGCAGTTCTTC
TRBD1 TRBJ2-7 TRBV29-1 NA CSVWTGGDEQYF TGCAGCGTGTGGACAGGGGGCGACGAGCAGTACTTC
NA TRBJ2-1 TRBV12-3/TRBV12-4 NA CASSGSVTEQFF TGTGCCAGCAGCGGTAGCGTAACTGAGCAGTTCTTC
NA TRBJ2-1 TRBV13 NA CASSLGRAFHFANEQFF TGTGCCAGCAGCTTAGGCCGGGCCTTCCACTTCGCCAATGAGCAGTTCTTC
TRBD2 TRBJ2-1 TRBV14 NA CASSLLGTSGYNEQFF TGTGCCAGCAGCCTGCTCGGGACTAGCGGTTACAATGAGCAGTTCTTC
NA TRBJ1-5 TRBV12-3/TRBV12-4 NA CASSVRARGQPQHF TGTGCCAGCAGTGTCAGGGCTAGAGGTCAGCCCCAGCATTTT
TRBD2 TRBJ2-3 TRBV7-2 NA CASSIHNPTSGDTQYF TGTGCCAGCAGCATACATAACCCTACTAGCGGAGATACGCAGTATTTT
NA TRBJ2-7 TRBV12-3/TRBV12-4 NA CASRGAAEQYF TGTGCCAGTCGGGGGGCTGCCGAGCAGTACTTC
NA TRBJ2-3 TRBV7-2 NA CASSFAGTLTDTQYF TGTGCCAGCAGCTTTGCGGGGACTCTCACAGATACGCAGTATTTT
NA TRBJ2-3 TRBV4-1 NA CASSPTRAGITDTQYF TGCGCCAGCAGCCCAACCCGGGCGGGGATCACAGATACGCAGTATTTT
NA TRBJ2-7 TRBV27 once CASSLAVSYNEQYF TGTGCCAGCAGTTTAGCGGTCTCCTACAATGAGCAGTACTTC
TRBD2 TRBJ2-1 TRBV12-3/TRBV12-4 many CASTQTSGRDDEQFF TGTGCCAGCACCCAGACTAGCGGGAGAGATGATGAGCAGTTCTTC
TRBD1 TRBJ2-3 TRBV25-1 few CASSGQGVRMDTQYF TGTGCCAGCAGTGGACAGGGGGTTCGGATGGATACGCAGTATTTT
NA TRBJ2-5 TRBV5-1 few CASSLFDWNQETQYF TGCGCCAGCAGCTTGTTTGACTGGAACCAAGAGACCCAGTACTTC
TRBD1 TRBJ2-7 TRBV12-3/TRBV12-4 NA CASTRTGKSGEQYF TGTGCCAGCACCAGGACAGGGAAGAGCGGCGAGCAGTACTTC
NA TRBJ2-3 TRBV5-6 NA CACSLSPDTQYF TGTGCCTGCAGCCTGAGCCCGGATACGCAGTATTTT
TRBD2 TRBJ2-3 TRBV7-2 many CASSLIGGGPDTQYF TGTGCCAGCAGCTTAATAGGCGGGGGTCCAGATACGCAGTATTTT
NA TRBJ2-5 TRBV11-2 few CASSLSVWGHGETQYF TGTGCCAGCAGCTTATCCGTATGGGGGCATGGAGAGACCCAGTACTTC
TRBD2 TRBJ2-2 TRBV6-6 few CASSYLLAGLTGELFF TGTGCCAGCAGTTACCTACTAGCGGGGCTCACCGGGGAGCTGTTTTTT
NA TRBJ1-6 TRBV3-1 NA CASSQDLEGSSPLHF TGTGCCAGCAGCCAAGATTTGGAAGGGAGTTCACCCCTCCACTTT
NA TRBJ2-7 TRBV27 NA CASSSSRGREQYF TGTGCCAGCAGTTCATCGCGGGGGCGCGAGCAGTACTTC
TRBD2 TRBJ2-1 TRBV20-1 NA CSAETSGSPGEQFF TGCAGTGCTGAAACTAGCGGGAGTCCGGGTGAGCAGTTCTTC
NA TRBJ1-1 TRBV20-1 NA CSAAGQYDPGETEAFF TGCAGTGCTGCTGGCCAATACGACCCGGGGGAGACTGAAGCTTTCTTT
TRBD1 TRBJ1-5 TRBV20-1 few CSAHRGGNQPQHF TGCAGTGCTCACAGGGGTGGCAATCAGCCCCAGCATTTT
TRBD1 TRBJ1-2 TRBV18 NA CASSPGQIYGYTF TGTGCCAGCTCACCGGGACAGATCTATGGCTACACCTTC
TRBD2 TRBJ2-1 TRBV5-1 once CASGLGRREGEQFF TGCGCCAGCGGCTTGGGTAGAAGGGAGGGTGAGCAGTTCTTC
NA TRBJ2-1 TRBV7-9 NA CASSPRDPPVSYNEQFF TGTGCCAGCAGCCCTAGGGACCCACCCGTCTCCTACAATGAGCAGTTCTTC
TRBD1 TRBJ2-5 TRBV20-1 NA CSADTGGRGQETQYF TGCAGTGCGGACACAGGGGGCAGAGGCCAAGAGACCCAGTACTTC
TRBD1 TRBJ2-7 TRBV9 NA CASSSDGGQGYEQYF TGTGCCAGCAGCTCCGATGGGGGACAGGGCTACGAGCAGTACTTC
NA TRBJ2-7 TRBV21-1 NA CASSGGVRAFSHEQYF TGTGCCAGCAGCGGGGGAGTCAGGGCATTCTCCCACGAGCAGTACTTC
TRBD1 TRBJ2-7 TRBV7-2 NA CASSPQGAVNEQYF TGTGCCAGCAGCCCCCAGGGGGCGGTGAACGAGCAGTACTTC
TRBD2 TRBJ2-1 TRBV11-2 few CASSLDGIAGMGNEQFF TGTGCCAGCAGCTTAGACGGCATAGCGGGAATGGGCAATGAGCAGTTCTTC